The 5 T cell receptor beta chains below were found in one sample sequenced in a study of CD4 and CD8 cells across lung adenocarcinoma regions. Via MiXCR, TCRdb re-called the PCR reads, giving one row per CDR3 protein. Among approximately 11,000 distinct CDR3 sequences listed, around half were seen once. The sequenced material came from CD8+ T cells from the margin of a lung tumor. All receptors come from a female donor with lung adenocarcinoma. The CD4 and CD8 labels of this study may be unreliable.

Points on this clonotype: An end of the junction does not agree with germline; a read error may underlie this. The chain combines TRBV27 with TRBJ2-3; D is perhaps TRBD2 (5 bases). Germline CDR1 is MNHEY and CDR2 is SMNVEV (reference sequence). The length of the CDR3 is 14 residues. The CDR3 coding sequence is TGTGCGGGCAGTTTGGGCGGGTACAAAGATACGCAGTATTTC. Its protein product is CAGSLGGYKDTQYF.

This sequence joins TRBV6-1 and TRBJ2-1; D may be TRBD2 (5 bases). V was clipped by 6 bases and J by 10 bases, with 13 bases between them. Germline V gene sequence: CDR1 MNHNS, CDR2 SASEGT. This CDR3 contains 12 residues. Written as DNA, the CDR3 is TGTGCCAGCAGAACCGGGAACTACGAGCAGTTCTTC. Translation: CASRTGNYEQFF.

This chain links TRBV20-1 with TRBJ2-1; 9 bases agree with TRBD1. The DNA end is more similar to TRBJ2-7, so the J call may be wrong. Germline lookup yields CDR1 DFQATT and CDR2 SNEGSKA (reference sequence). This CDR3 has 12 amino acids. CDR3 region: CSAWDRAYEQYF. The CDR3, as DNA: TGCAGTGCCTGGGACAGGGCCTACGAGCAGTACTTC.

This clonotype has just one count. This sequence joins TRBV4-2 and TRBJ1-1, with a tentative D call TRBD1 (5 bases). The V end lost 1 base, the J end lost 6 bases, and 12 bases lay between the germline ends. CDR1 LGHNA and CDR2 YNFKEQ come from the germline V gene. The CDR3 totals 14 residues. The CDR3 spells CASSQVQVFSEAFF. The CDR3 nucleotides read TGTGCCAGCAGCCAAGTACAGGTCTTTTCTGAAGCTTTCTTT.

This clonotype was detected only a few times. The junction departs from the called germline gene at one end, perhaps through a read error. The chain couples TRBV6-1 to TRBJ2-6; D is perhaps TRBD1 or TRBD2 (6 bases each). The length of the CDR3 is 19 residues. Germline loops: CDR1 MNHNS, CDR2 SASEGT. Here the CDR3 DNA reads TGTGCCAGCACCGTCACCAGGGGCGGGGCCTTCTCTGGGGCCAACGTCCAGTCTTTC. Its translation: CASTVTRGGAFSGANVQSF.